This T cell receptor beta chain was sequenced in a study of blood T cell repertoires in COVID-19. Study-wide background: PBMCs, B-cell-depleted T cells, or T cells provided the cDNA or gDNA that made up the material.

Among Cohort 3 donors, those recovered had two negative PCRs, clearance, or symptom resolution. The V end lost 5 bases, the J end lost 4 bases, and 14 bases lay between the germline ends. This CDR3 has 14 amino acids. CDR1 and CDR2 from the germline V gene are LNHDA and SQIVND (reference sequence). In the authors' workflow: Counts of nucleated cells, estimated from reference gene primer amplification, were obtained. Method: immunoSEQ multiplex PCR; TCRdb's copy keeps in-frame clones and lacks some. V, J and clone size were drawn from that table, and D and trimming were deduced from the DNA. The table lists approximately 300,000 clones, 80% to 90% of them singletons.

The V call is TRBV19, the J call TRBJ1-2; possibly TRBD1 for D (6 bases). Sequencing was carried out using PBMCs or T cells enriched from blood (not recorded which). The TCR originated in a woman under 30 who had recovered from COVID-19. This CDR3 is CASSGLDSFYGYTF. CDR3 in DNA: TGTGCCAGTAGTGGACTGGACAGCTTCTATGGCTACACCTTC.